The next 4 T cell receptor beta chains were all read from a single sample in a study of breast tumors, draining lymph nodes, adjacent tissues. The lymph nodes were axillary draining lymph nodes from breast cancer patients. TCRdb reanalysed the multiplex PCR reads using MiXCR and keeps one entry per CDR3 protein. The table lists around 140,000 distinct CDR3 sequences, around 20% of them singletons. The material sequenced was axillary lymph node tissue. These receptors were collected from a female donor with breast cancer. Some clones in this sample may be carry-over from other donors' samples.

This clonotype appeared many times. The CDR3 DNA reads TGCAGTGCTACCACCGGGACAGGGAGAAACACCATATATTTT. Translating gives CSATTGTGRNTIYF. This chain uses TRBV20-1 with TRBJ1-3; 9 nucleotides match TRBD1. The V gene's germline CDR1 is DFQATT and CDR2 SNEGSKA (reference sequence). Unmatched junction bases numbered 6, after V lost 4 bases and J lost 5 bases. The CDR3 has 14 amino acids.

This clonotype was counted at least ten times. The gene calls are TRBV20-1 and TRBJ2-1; TRBD2 aligns across 7 bases. Germline lookup yields CDR1 DFQATT and CDR2 SNEGSKA (reference sequence). The V and J ends lost 8 bases and 9 bases, in that order; junction bases with no gene match: 7. The CDR3 totals 11 residues. CDR3 coding DNA: TGCAGTTATCTACTAGCGCTTGAGCAGTTCTTC. Protein: CSYLLALEQFF.

This clonotype was seen many times. The chain couples TRBV5-1 to TRBJ1-5; TRBD1 agrees at 7 bases. J was trimmed by 5 bases and V by 4 bases; bases with no gene match: 12. This CDR3 contains 16 residues. The germline V gene has CDR1 SGHRS and CDR2 YFSETQ. This CDR3 is CASSPGDSGKYQPQHF. CDR3 coding DNA: TGCGCCAGCAGCCCAGGGGACAGTGGGAAATATCAGCCCCAGCATTTT.

This clonotype was found many times. The rearrangement joins TRBV6-2 or TRBV6-3 to TRBJ2-2, with 13 bases identical to TRBD2. V lost 11 bases and J lost 1; bases outside the gene matches: 4. The CDR3 spans 15 residues. Germline loops: CDR1 MNHEY, CDR2 SVGEGT. This CDR3 reads CAGRLAGGNTGELFF. The CDR3 DNA reads TGTGCCGGACGACTAGCGGGAGGGAACACCGGGGAGCTGTTTTTT.